One sample yielded the 13 T cell receptor beta chains listed below, sequenced in a study of blood T cell repertoires in COVID-19. TCRdb keeps only in-frame clones here, not all; method: immunoSEQ multiplex PCR. The sample lists about 180,000 clones; about three quarters were seen once. Material for sequencing was peripheral blood. The receptors stem from a woman of 80 years or more with COVID-19, enrolled during active disease.

V and J are TRBV5-5 and TRBJ2-3, with D tentatively TRBD2 (6 bases). The CDR3 loop spans 14 amino acids. V was pared by 1 base and J by 4 bases, with 10 bases between. Germline V gene lookup returns CDR1 SGHKS and CDR2 YYEKEE (reference sequence). CDR3 sequence: CASSLTGSADTQYF. CDR3 bases: TGTGCCAGCAGCTTGACCGGGAGCGCAGATACGCAGTATTTT.

This clone appeared once. The chain uses TRBV14 and TRBJ1-3; TRBD1 matches at 7 bases. The CDR3 contains 15 residues. CDR1 and CDR2 from the germline V gene are SGHDN and FVKESK. Unmatched junction bases numbered 3, after V lost 1 base and J lost 3 bases. CDR3 bases: TGTGCCAGCAGCCAAGTAGCAGGGGGTGGAAACACCATATATTTT. Protein product: CASSQVAGGGNTIYF.

This sequence joins TRBV10-3 and TRBJ2-7, with D possibly TRBD2 on 5 matching bases. The V and J ends lost 2 bases and 6 bases respectively, with 23 bases between them. The length of the CDR3 is 17 residues. The V gene's germline CDR1 is ENHRY and CDR2 SYGVKD. The CDR3 region is CAISEPREGRTTSEQYF. The CDR3 DNA follows: TGTGCCATCAGTGAGCCGAGGGAAGGACGAACCACATCCGAGCAGTACTTC.

The chain employs TRBV4-3 and TRBJ1-4, with 9 bases identical to TRBD1. With 2 bases clipped from V and 7 bases from J, the junction kept 8 bases outside the gene matches. In germline, CDR1 is LGHNA, CDR2 YSLEER. There are 16 residues in the CDR3. CDR3 nucleotide sequence: TGCGCCAGCAGCCAACCCCCGGGACAGGGCCCTGAAAAACTGTTTTTT. Translating gives CASSQPPGQGPEKLFF.

This clone was seen many times. The chain combines TRBV5-4 with TRBJ2-7; 7 bases line up with TRBD2. The CDR3 covers 15 residues. Germline CDR1 is SGHNT and CDR2 is YYREEE (reference sequence). The junction had 11 bases not matched to a gene; V was cut back by 3 bases and J by 5 bases. Here the CDR3 reads CASSSTSSSGDEQYF. Written as DNA, the CDR3 is TGTGCCAGCAGCTCGACTAGTTCCAGCGGGGACGAGCAGTACTTC.

This chain links TRBV4-1 with TRBJ2-2; 10 bases are shared with TRBD2. CDR1 and CDR2 (germline): MGHRA, YSYEKL. With V trimmed by 0 bases and J by 4 bases, 11 bases remained unmatched. There are 19 residues in the CDR3. CDR3 sequence: CASSQESLAGVGSTGELFF. The CDR3 coding sequence is TGCGCCAGCAGCCAAGAGAGCCTAGCGGGAGTCGGGAGCACCGGGGAGCTGTTTTTT.

The J gene is TRBJ2-3, the V gene TRBV15; 10 nucleotides align to TRBD2. This CDR3 spans 22 amino acids. V was pared by 4 bases and J by 4 bases, with 26 bases of the junction left unmatched. CDR1 and CDR2 from the germline V gene are LNHNV and YYDKDF (reference sequence). The CDR3 is CATSKRMGRLAGVRVRPDTQYF. The CDR3 DNA is TGTGCCACCAGCAAGAGGATGGGGAGGCTAGCGGGAGTAAGGGTTCGACCAGATACGCAGTATTTT.

V is TRBV29-1 and J is TRBJ2-5, with 8 bases fitting TRBD1. The CDR3 totals 16 residues. The V segment lost 8 bases and the J segment 5 bases; nucleotides outside the gene matches: 19. The germline gives CDR1 SQVTM, CDR2 ANQGSEA. Here the CDR3 reads CSTTPWGQDPLETQYF. DNA for the CDR3: TGCAGCACCACACCTTGGGGACAGGACCCCTTGGAGACCCAGTACTTC.

The chain has TRBV19 and TRBJ2-3, with TRBD1 as a possible D gene (5 bases). The ends were cut back, 1 base at V and 0 bases at J, with 5 bases in the middle. Germline loops: CDR1 LNHDA, CDR2 SQIVND (reference sequence). The CDR3 runs to 14 residues. The CDR3 reads CASSIGTSTDTQYF. The CDR3 coding sequence is TGTGCCAGTAGTATAGGGACAAGCACAGATACGCAGTATTTT.

The V and J genes are TRBV3-1 (or the pseudogene TRBV3-2) and TRBJ2-1; 13 nucleotides match TRBD2. The CDR3 contains 17 residues. Trimming cost V 0 bases and J 7 bases; bases outside gene matches: 6. Germline values: CDR1 LGHDT, CDR2 YNNKEL (reference sequence). The CDR3 bases are TGTGCCAGCAGCCAAGATCTTTGGACTAGCGGGAGAAATGAGCAGTTCTTC. Translating gives CASSQDLWTSGRNEQFF.

The chain employs TRBV2 and TRBJ2-5; 10 bases match TRBD2. Unmatched junction bases numbered 2, after V lost 2 bases and J lost 5 bases. The CDR3 is made up of 14 amino acids. The germline gives CDR1 SNHLY, CDR2 FYNNEI. The CDR3 region has the DNA TGTGCCAGCAGTGAACGAGCGGGGGGGGAGACCCAGTACTTC. Protein: CASSERAGGETQYF.

There are a few counts of this clone. This chain uses TRBV27 with TRBJ2-1, with TRBD2 matching over 13 bases. Per germline, CDR1 MNHEY and CDR2 SMNVEV (reference sequence). V gave up 7 bases and J gave up 0 bases; unmatched junction bases: 6. The CDR3 extends over 17 amino acids. The CDR3, as DNA: TGTGCCAGCACCGGGACTAGCGGGATCCCCTCCTACAATGAGCAGTTCTTC. This gives the protein CASTGTSGIPSYNEQFF.

The gene calls are TRBV19 and TRBJ2-5; a weak D match, TRBD1 (5 bases). CDR3 size: 14 residues. Deletions cut 4 bases from V and 0 bases from J, with 9 bases between. Germline CDR1 LNHDA, CDR2 SQIVND (reference sequence). In DNA, the CDR3 is TGTGCCAGTAGTAACAGGCCTAACCAAGAGACCCAGTACTTC. As protein: CASSNRPNQETQYF.